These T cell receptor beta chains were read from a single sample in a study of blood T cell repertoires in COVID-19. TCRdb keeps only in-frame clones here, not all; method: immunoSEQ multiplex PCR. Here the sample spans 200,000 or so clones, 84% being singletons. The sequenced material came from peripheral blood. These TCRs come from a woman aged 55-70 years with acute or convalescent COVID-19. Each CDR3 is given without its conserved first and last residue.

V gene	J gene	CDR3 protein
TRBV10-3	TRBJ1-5	AISGGATNQPQH
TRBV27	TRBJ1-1	ASRPPDRLNTEAF
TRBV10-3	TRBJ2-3	AISERQSDTQY
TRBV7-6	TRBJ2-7	ASSPYSSGTYEQY
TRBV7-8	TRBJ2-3	ASSFGTSSSTDTQY
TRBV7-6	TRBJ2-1	ASSLLAGGVSYNEQF
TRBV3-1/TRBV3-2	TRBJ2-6	ASSQGGGAGANVLT
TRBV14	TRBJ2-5	ASSQDLGEATQY
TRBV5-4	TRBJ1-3	ASSLNPNSGNTIY
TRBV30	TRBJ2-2	AWSRGQSNTGELF
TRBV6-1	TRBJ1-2	ASSEKGRNYGYT
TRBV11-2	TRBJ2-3	ASSLRGLADTQY
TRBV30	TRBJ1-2	AWSVPVLLSYT
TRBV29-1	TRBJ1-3	SVLLQGERDTIY
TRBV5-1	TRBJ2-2	ASSSNPPGANTGELF
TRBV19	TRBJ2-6	ASRRGGPPTGANVLT
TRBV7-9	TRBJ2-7	ASSSPSGQY
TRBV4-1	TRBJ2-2	ASSATELLTGELF
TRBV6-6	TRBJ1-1	ASSYEQGNTEAF
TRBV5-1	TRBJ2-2	ASRRTGNTGELF
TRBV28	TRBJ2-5	ASSPVRVAETQY
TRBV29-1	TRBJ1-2	SVQRGRGYGYT
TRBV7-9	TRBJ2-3	ASSLSASPSTDTQY
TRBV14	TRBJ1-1	ASSQEVGNTEAF
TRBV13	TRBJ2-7	ASSFRTYEQY
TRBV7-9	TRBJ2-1	ASSQGSDEQF
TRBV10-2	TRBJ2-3	ASSEEGLAGGPRADTQY
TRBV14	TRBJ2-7	ASSQSPDSYEQY
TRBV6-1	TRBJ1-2	ASSESGYGYT
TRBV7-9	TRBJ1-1	ASTPRGRLTEAF
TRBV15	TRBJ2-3	ATGVEAPTDTQY
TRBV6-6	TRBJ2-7	ASSYFSWDSGYEQY
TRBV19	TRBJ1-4	ASSFWTGGSNEKLF
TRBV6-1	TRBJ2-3	ASSERGFPTDTQY
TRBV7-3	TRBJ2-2	ASSARVNGELF
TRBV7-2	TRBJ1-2	ASSLLSGTNRDGYT
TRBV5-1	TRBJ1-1	ASSLVNTEAF
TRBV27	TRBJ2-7	ASSSAGPDGEQY